A selection of T cell receptor beta chains follows, all from one sample in a study of T-cell reconstitution after alpha-beta-depleted transplantation in children. TCRdb analysed the PCR reads with MiXCR anew, one entry per CDR3 protein. The sample shows approximately 400,000 distinct CDR3 sequences, roughly a tenth of them seen only once. The material sequenced was PBMCs from the stem cell graft donor, taken from the stem cell graft. Receptors originate from a human donor who donated a stem cell graft to a child with acute myeloid leukemia. Both conserved end residues are trimmed from each CDR3. Where a row states a size, it is once, few, many or the class of an expanded clone; other rows omit it.

>TRBV14|TRBJ2-2|few
ASSQRLVNTGELF
>TRBV20-1|TRBJ2-1|many
SADGPRGVEQF
>TRBV7-2|TRBJ2-5|many
ASSLTRKGPRKETQY
>TRBV5-1|TRBJ2-1|NA
ASSSGTLVALNKQF
>TRBV7-3|TRBJ2-1|NA
ASSYLATNEQF
>TRBV27|TRBJ2-1|few
ASSFSLLHSYNEQF
>TRBV9|TRBJ2-1|NA
ASSVRQAGWDNEQF
>TRBV7-8|TRBJ2-3|NA
ASSQLAGRGVDTQY
>TRBV21-1|TRBJ1-4|few
ASSKETGTGNEKLF
>TRBV12-3/TRBV12-4|TRBJ1-4|once
ASRGEGTNEKLF
>TRBV29-1|TRBJ2-4|NA
SVHDGGAKNIQY
>TRBV7-2|TRBJ1-1|NA
ASSSTGYGKSF
>TRBV25-1|TRBJ2-5|many
ASSVKPGQVLYQETQY
>TRBV10-3|TRBJ2-3|NA
AIRDPGHTDTQY
>TRBV20-1|TRBJ2-3|few
SARSGGGWGDTQY
>TRBV5-1|TRBJ2-2|NA
ASSWLADTGELF
>TRBV10-3|TRBJ2-3|few
AISESRGGSRTDTQY
>TRBV30|TRBJ2-2|few
AWSVRPSGELF
>TRBV11-2|TRBJ1-6|few
ASSLNGSPLH
>TRBV5-1|TRBJ2-5|NA
ASSLLTAQETQY
>TRBV5-1|TRBJ2-2|NA
ASSLARDSFNTGELF
>TRBV12-5|TRBJ2-5|NA
ASASGASGRSETQY
>TRBV3-1|TRBJ2-1|NA
ASSQDINFNEQF
>TRBV5-1|TRBJ2-3|many
ASSFGDLTDTQY
>TRBV25-1|TRBJ1-2|few
ASSELKGIDGYT
>TRBV18|TRBJ1-1|few
ASLQQGFGNTEAF
>TRBV12-3/TRBV12-4|TRBJ1-1|many
ASRTGGTEAF
>TRBV12-3/TRBV12-4|TRBJ1-2|few
ASSLGGGNYGYT
>TRBV6-1|TRBJ2-5|NA
ASSPRLRGGGTGVETQY
>TRBV6-1|TRBJ1-5|NA
ATCKGGNQPQH
>TRBV20-1|TRBJ2-7|NA
SARGLAGGNHEQY
>TRBV3-1|TRBJ2-3|NA
ASSQGTSGSFSTDTQY
>TRBV5-1|TRBJ2-2|once
ASSLPETNTGELF
>TRBV5-4|TRBJ1-2|many
ASSPDRGRGYT
>TRBV5-1|TRBJ1-2|many
ASSYGTVYGYT
>TRBV5-1|TRBJ1-2|many
ASSLGDRVYGYT
>TRBV10-3|TRBJ1-4|few
AIRGTGDTNEKLF
>TRBV6-5|TRBJ2-1|few
ASSYSGTWSSYNEQF
>TRBV7-6|TRBJ2-1|NA
ASSLEGLSISEQF
>TRBV21-1|TRBJ2-7|NA
ASSESGRAYYEQY
>TRBV19|TRBJ1-6|few
ASSIGTGSPLH
>TRBV20-1|TRBJ2-1|few
SASTPSSYNEQF
>TRBV28|TRBJ2-1|NA
ASRTGQFSNEQF
>TRBV12-3/TRBV12-4|TRBJ2-5|many
ASSSGQGALTQETQY
>TRBV30|TRBJ2-1|many
AWSVSGSWDNEQF